The rows below give T cell receptor beta chains drawn from one sample of a study of blood T cell repertoires in COVID-19. Repertoires were generated with immunoSEQ multiplex PCR, while TCRdb's copy carries only in-frame clones and drops some. The sample includes about 65,000 clones, 80% to 90% seen only once; the top ten take just under 15%. Sequenced sample: peripheral blood. The receptors were sampled from a man older than 75 with acute or convalescent COVID-19. Both conserved end residues are trimmed from each CDR3.

V: TRBV19; J: TRBJ1-2; CDR3: ASSIGWTVNYGYT
V: TRBV6-5; J: TRBJ1-6; CDR3: ASRRQGNNSPLH
V: TRBV24-1; J: TRBJ2-2; CDR3: ATSDSRLADTGELF
V: TRBV28; J: TRBJ1-6; CDR3: ATVAGLYNSPLH
V: TRBV15; J: TRBJ1-5; CDR3: ATSRDPRTQPQH
V: TRBV13; J: TRBJ2-1; CDR3: ASSPSARGRWDNEQF
V: TRBV9; J: TRBJ2-5; CDR3: ASSVDPGGETQY
V: TRBV19; J: TRBJ2-5; CDR3: ASSGGYQETQY
V: TRBV7-2; J: TRBJ2-1; CDR3: ASSLADRVEPYNEQF
V: TRBV11-3; J: TRBJ1-2; CDR3: ASSLAQGAGGYT
V: TRBV6-5; J: TRBJ1-2; CDR3: ASSYLTDRVRDGYT
V: TRBV7-3; J: TRBJ2-7; CDR3: ASSSGGEQY
V: TRBV7-8; J: TRBJ2-1; CDR3: ASSLPGQVYNEQF
V: TRBV5-1; J: TRBJ1-6; CDR3: ATRQGSGNSPLH
V: TRBV5-1; J: TRBJ1-2; CDR3: ASSLDQTGSYT
V: TRBV7-2; J: TRBJ1-4; CDR3: ASSYQGAREKLF
V: TRBV7-9; J: TRBJ1-2; CDR3: ASSADRGNGYT
V: TRBV6-5; J: TRBJ2-7; CDR3: ASGAESFYEQY
V: TRBV24-1; J: TRBJ1-1; CDR3: ATSDAGQLGTEAF
V: TRBV7-3; J: TRBJ1-1; CDR3: ASSFSGAAEAF
V: TRBV3-1/TRBV3-2; J: TRBJ2-3; CDR3: ASSQDGGTQY
V: TRBV24-1; J: TRBJ2-1; CDR3: ATSDGSRGVQF
V: TRBV5-1; J: TRBJ2-7; CDR3: ASKERGSSYEQY
V: TRBV12-5; J: TRBJ2-7; CDR3: ASGPDRGRQY
V: TRBV9; J: TRBJ2-7; CDR3: ASSPTTGQGYEQY
V: TRBV6-2/TRBV6-3; J: TRBJ2-3; CDR3: ASSPRRDRTDTQY
V: TRBV29-1; J: TRBJ2-1; CDR3: SVDSPWLLGNEQF
V: TRBV9; J: TRBJ2-5; CDR3: ASSATGLQTQY
V: TRBV19; J: TRBJ2-3; CDR3: ASSIGPDRGTDTQY
V: TRBV11-2; J: TRBJ2-3; CDR3: ASSLDLEDRGPDTQY
V: TRBV18; J: TRBJ1-3; CDR3: ASSPPSVEVTGNTIY
V: TRBV18; J: TRBJ1-5; CDR3: ASSPTDNQPQH
V: TRBV18; J: TRBJ2-1; CDR3: ASSSARGASYNEQF
V: TRBV6-6; J: TRBJ2-1; CDR3: ASSPNGRTSGGNEQF
V: TRBV10-2; J: TRBJ1-5; CDR3: ASGVTGGGQPQH
V: TRBV19; J: TRBJ2-3; CDR3: ASSMVGGSPDTQY
V: TRBV6-1; J: TRBJ1-5; CDR3: ASSDAERVNQPQH
V: TRBV6-1; J: TRBJ1-4; CDR3: ASSDIVLLPSPNEKLF
V: TRBV29-1; J: TRBJ1-4; CDR3: SVELGDNEKLF
V: TRBV11-2; J: TRBJ2-7; CDR3: ASSLERLGLYEQY
V: TRBV19; J: TRBJ2-2; CDR3: ASSVEGGPTGELF
V: TRBV11-3; J: TRBJ2-2; CDR3: ASSLGWGAGELF
V: TRBV25-1; J: TRBJ1-1; CDR3: ASSKLNRGRVTEAF
V: TRBV19; J: TRBJ1-2; CDR3: ASSIDLWRGTRGYT
V: TRBV6-5; J: TRBJ1-4; CDR3: ASSYDDSSYEKLF
V: TRBV11-2; J: TRBJ2-3; CDR3: ASSLWSGGVVDTQY
V: TRBV20-1; J: TRBJ1-2; CDR3: SASPVTGGYGYT
V: TRBV7-2; J: TRBJ2-7; CDR3: ASSLGAGGNYEQY
V: TRBV6-5; J: TRBJ2-6; CDR3: ASRTGGSGANVLT
V: TRBV6-4; J: TRBJ1-1; CDR3: ASSLIPNTEAF
V: TRBV18; J: TRBJ2-1; CDR3: ASSLNKPLRQGIYNEQF
V: TRBV7-8; J: TRBJ2-1; CDR3: ASSLGGPSDEQF
V: TRBV6-5; J: TRBJ2-3; CDR3: ASSQQGGRADTQY